This entry features one T cell receptor beta chain sequence. Its antigen is currently unknown. This record comes from a study of cytotoxic CD8 clonotypes in ibrutinib-treated CLL. Study findings and constraints: For progressing versus sustained-remission patients, sampling times were not the same.

V shed 4 bases and J 6 bases; nucleotides not matched to a gene: 8. The CDR3 loop spans 15 amino acids. Per germline, CDR1 SGDLS and CDR2 YYNGEE. The protocol was immunoSEQ multiplex PCR, while the TCRdb copy is restricted to in-frame clones and leaves out a portion. The data show 130,000 or so clones, 60% to 80% seen once. The specimen comprised PBMCs, sampled after 12 months of ibrutinib treatment. V and J are TRBV9 and TRBJ2-2; 8 positions match TRBD2. This TCR was recovered from a human donor with chronic lymphocytic leukemia. The CDR3 is CASSLGTSVPGELFF. As DNA, the CDR3 is TGTGCCAGCAGCTTAGGGACTAGTGTCCCCGGGGAGCTGTTTTTT.